This entry describes one T cell receptor (beta chain). This record belongs to a study of beta chain features in type 1 diabetes. All of the isolated RNA was reverse transcribed, so expressed TCRB transcripts were sequenced. Clones were sequenced by immunoSEQ multiplex PCR, and TCRdb holds only the in-frame ones, with some missing. The profile shows under 450,000 clones, around 15% of them singletons. The germline gives CDR1 SGHDN, CDR2 FVKESK. V dropped 0 bases and J dropped 4 bases, with 20 bases sitting between them. This CDR3 is built from 18 residues. This receptor was identified in a woman aged 18 to 35 in good health. Sequences were obtained from naive CD4+ T cells from blood. The rearrangement links TRBV14 to TRBJ2-3, with unresolved D. In nucleotides, the CDR3 is TGTGCCAGCAGCCAAGACGCGTTTGGGTCGAGGTGGGCAGATACGCAGTATTTT. It yields the protein CASSQDAFGSRWADTQYF.